A single sample gave rise to the 5 T cell receptor beta chains below, sequenced in a study of CD8+CD57+ T cells in acquired aplastic anemia. All patients picked for sequencing had shown, by flow cytometry, an expansion of CD8+CD57+ cells. TCR beta VDJ and CDR3 profiling used genomic DNA as template. TCRdb reanalysed the reads using MiXCR and keeps one entry per CDR3 protein. This table has some 160,000 distinct CDR3 sequences, around half appearing once. Sequencing was done on a sample of sorted CD4+, CD8+, or CD8+CD57+ T cells (not recorded which) from PBMCs. The receptors shown here come from a human donor with aplastic anemia.

Comment on this clonotype: The junction does not match germline at one end; this may be a read error. The chain combines TRBV5-1 with TRBJ1-5, with 12 bases that match TRBD1. This CDR3 is 15 amino acids long. Germline CDR1 and CDR2: SGHRS and YFSETQ. This CDR3 is CAGSSGQGANQPQHF. CDR3 nucleotide sequence: TGCGCCGGCAGCTCGGGACAGGGGGCGAATCAGCCCCAGCATTTT. Variable domain in full (rest from reference TRBV5-1 and TRBJ1-5): KAGVTQTPRYLIKTRGQQVTLSCSPISGHRSVSWYQQTPGQGLQFLFEYFSETQRNKGNFPGRFSGRQFSNSRSEMNVSTLELGDSALYLCAGSSGQGANQPQHFGDGTRLSIL.

The V and J genes are TRBV20-1 and TRBJ1-2; D perhaps matches TRBD1 (6 bases). V lost 0 bases and J 4 bases, leaving 9 bases between the germline ends. The CDR3 is made up of 13 amino acids. The germline gives CDR1 DFQATT, CDR2 SNEGSKA (reference sequence). The CDR3 DNA reads as TGCAGTGCTAGAGATCGGGGGCTCTATGGCTACACCTTC. It specifies CSARDRGLYGYTF.

The table lists this clonotype with a few counts. This sequence joins TRBV9 and TRBJ2-3; no reliable D call. The germline CDR1 and CDR2 sequences are SGDLS and YYNGEE. The ends were cut back, 3 bases at V and 1 base at J, with 3 bases in the middle. The CDR3 sequence is 12 residues long. CDR3 residues: CASSEGTDTQYF. CDR3 DNA sequence: TGTGCCAGCAGCGAGGGCACAGATACGCAGTATTTT.

This clonotype was detected ten times or more. The chain recombines TRBV9 with TRBJ2-5, with 8 bases that match TRBD2. CDR1 SGDLS and CDR2 YYNGEE come from the germline V gene. This CDR3 is 14 amino acids long. The V gene end was trimmed by 4 bases and the J gene end by 4 bases; junction bases not matched to a gene: 6. The CDR3, as DNA: TGTGCCAGCAGCAAAAGGGCGGGGGGAGAGACCCAGTACTTC. Residues: CASSKRAGGETQYF. The full variable domain, with the rest looked up from reference TRBV9 and TRBJ2-5, is DSGVTQTPKHLITATGQRVTLRCSPRSGDLSVYWYQQSLDQGLQFLIQYYNGEERAKGNILERFSAQQFPDLHSELNLSSLELGDSALYFCASSKRAGGETQYFGPGTRLLVL.

This clonotype was recorded at least ten times. The chain is built from TRBV10-2 and TRBJ1-3, with D perhaps matching TRBD1 (5 bases). Germline V gene data show CDR1 as WSHSY and CDR2 as SAAADI. This CDR3 spans 16 amino acids. V shed 7 bases and J shed 0 bases, with 16 bases lying between them. The CDR3 DNA is TGCGCCAGCATGGAAGCAGGGAGAACCTCTGGAAACACCATATATTTT. It is translated as CASMEAGRTSGNTIYF.